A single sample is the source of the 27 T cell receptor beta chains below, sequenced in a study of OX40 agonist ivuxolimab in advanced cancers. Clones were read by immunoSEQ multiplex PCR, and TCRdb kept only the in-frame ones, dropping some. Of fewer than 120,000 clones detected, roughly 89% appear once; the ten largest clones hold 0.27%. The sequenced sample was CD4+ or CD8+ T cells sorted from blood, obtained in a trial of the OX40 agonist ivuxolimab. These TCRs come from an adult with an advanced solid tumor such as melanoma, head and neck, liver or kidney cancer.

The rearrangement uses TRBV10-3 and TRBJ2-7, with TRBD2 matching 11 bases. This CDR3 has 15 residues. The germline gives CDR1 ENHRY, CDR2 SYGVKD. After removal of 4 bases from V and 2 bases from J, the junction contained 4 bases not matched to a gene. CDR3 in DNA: TGTGCCATCAGTGGCACTAGCGGGGGCCCCTACGAGCAGTACTTC. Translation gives CAISGTSGGPYEQYF.

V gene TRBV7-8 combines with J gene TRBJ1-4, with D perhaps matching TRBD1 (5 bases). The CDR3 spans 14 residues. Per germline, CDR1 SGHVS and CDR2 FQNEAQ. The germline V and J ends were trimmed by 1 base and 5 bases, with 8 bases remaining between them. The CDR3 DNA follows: TGTGCCAGCAGCTTAGGAGGGGTAAATGAAAAACTGTTTTTT. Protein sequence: CASSLGGVNEKLFF.

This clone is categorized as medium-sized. CDR3 sequence: CSVRGYSEKLFF. Here the CDR3 DNA reads TGCAGCGTTCGTGGGTATTCGGAAAAACTGTTTTTT. The J gene is TRBJ1-4, the V gene TRBV29-1; D is unresolved. The CDR3 runs 12 residues. Trimming left V 5 bases short and J 8 bases short, with 12 bases between. CDR1 is SQVTM, CDR2 ANQGSEA, per germline. The full variable domain, its missing parts supplied by reference TRBV29-1 and TRBJ1-4, is SAVISQKPSRDICQRGTSLTIQCQVDSQVTMMFWYRQQPGQSLTLIATANQGSEATYESGFVIDKFPISRPNLTFSTLTVSNMSPEDSSIYLCSVRGYSEKLFFGSGTQLSVL.

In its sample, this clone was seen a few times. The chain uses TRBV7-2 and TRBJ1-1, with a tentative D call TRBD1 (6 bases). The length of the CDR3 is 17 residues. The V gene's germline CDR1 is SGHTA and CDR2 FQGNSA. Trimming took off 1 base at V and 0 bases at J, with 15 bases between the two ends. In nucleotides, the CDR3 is TGTGCCAGCAGCTTAGACGGGGTGGGGGCTTTGAACACTGAAGCTTTCTTT. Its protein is CASSLDGVGALNTEAFF. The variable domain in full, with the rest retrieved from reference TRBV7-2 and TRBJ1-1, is GAGVSQSPSNKVTEKGKDVELRCDPISGHTALYWYRQSLGQGLEFLIYFQGNSAPDKSGLPSDRFSAERTGGSVSTLTIQRTQQEDSAVYLCASSLDGVGALNTEAFFGQGTRLTVV.

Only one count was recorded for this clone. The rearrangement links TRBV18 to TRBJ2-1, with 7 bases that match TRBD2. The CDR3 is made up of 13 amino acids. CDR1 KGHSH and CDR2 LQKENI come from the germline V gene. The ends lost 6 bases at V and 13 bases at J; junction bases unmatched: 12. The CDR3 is CASSRYLAEPQFF. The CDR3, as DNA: TGTGCCAGCTCCCGATACCTAGCGGAACCCCAGTTCTTC.

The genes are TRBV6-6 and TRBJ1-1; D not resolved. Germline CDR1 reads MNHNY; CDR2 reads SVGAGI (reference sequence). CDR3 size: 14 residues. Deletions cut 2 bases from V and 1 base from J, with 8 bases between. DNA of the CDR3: TGTGCCAGCAGTTACAGGGATTGGAACACTGAAGCTTTCTTT. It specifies CASSYRDWNTEAFF.

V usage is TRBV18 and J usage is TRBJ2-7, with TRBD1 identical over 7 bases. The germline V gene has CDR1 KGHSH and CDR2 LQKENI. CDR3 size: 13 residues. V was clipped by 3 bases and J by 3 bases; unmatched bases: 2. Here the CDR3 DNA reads TGTGCCAGCTCACCGGGACAGCGCTACGAGCAGTACTTC. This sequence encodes CASSPGQRYEQYF.

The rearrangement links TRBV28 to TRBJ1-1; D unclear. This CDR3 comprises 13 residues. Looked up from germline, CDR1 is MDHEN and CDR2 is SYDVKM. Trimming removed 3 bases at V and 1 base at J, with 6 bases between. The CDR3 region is CASSFPENTEAFF. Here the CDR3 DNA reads TGTGCCAGCAGTTTCCCCGAGAACACTGAAGCTTTCTTT.

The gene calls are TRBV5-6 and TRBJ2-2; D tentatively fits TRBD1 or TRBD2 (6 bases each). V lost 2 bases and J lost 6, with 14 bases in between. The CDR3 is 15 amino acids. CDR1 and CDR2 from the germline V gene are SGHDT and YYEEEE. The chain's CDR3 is CASSFDRRGAGELFF. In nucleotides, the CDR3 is TGTGCCAGCAGCTTCGACAGGAGGGGCGCCGGGGAGCTGTTTTTT.

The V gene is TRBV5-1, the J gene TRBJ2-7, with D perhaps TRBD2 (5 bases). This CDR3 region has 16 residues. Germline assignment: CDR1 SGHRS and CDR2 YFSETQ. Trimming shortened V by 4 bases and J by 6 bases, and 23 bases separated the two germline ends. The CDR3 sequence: CASSGGWETYAGEQYF. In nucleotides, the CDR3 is TGCGCCAGCAGCGGAGGCTGGGAGACCTACGCAGGCGAGCAGTACTTC.

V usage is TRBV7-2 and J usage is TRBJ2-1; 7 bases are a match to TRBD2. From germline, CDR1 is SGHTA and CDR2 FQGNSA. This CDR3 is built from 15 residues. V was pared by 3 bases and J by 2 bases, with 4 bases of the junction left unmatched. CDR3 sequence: CASSLGGTAYNEQFF. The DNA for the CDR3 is TGTGCCAGCAGCTTGGGAGGGACCGCCTACAATGAGCAGTTCTTC.

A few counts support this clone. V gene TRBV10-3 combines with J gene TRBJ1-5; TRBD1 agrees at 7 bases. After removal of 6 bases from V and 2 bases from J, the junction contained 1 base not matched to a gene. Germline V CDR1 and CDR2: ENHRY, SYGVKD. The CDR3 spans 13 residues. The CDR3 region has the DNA TGTGCCATCAGAGGGACAGGCAATCAGCCCCAGCATTTT. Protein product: CAIRGTGNQPQHF.

CDR3 in amino acids: CASSLNREGSNQPQHF. CDR3 nucleotides: TGTGCCAGCTCACTTAACCGGGAAGGGAGCAATCAGCCCCAGCATTTT. The chain recombines TRBV18 with TRBJ1-5; D remains unclear. CDR3 size: 16 residues. Trimming removed 4 bases from V and 1 base from J, with 14 bases in between. Germline CDR1 is KGHSH and CDR2 is LQKENI.

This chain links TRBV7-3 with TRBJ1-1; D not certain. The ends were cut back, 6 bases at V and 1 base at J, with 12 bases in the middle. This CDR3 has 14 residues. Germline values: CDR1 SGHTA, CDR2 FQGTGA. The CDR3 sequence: CASRFGPRNTEAFF. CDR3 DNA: TGTGCCAGCAGATTTGGACCCAGGAACACTGAAGCTTTCTTT. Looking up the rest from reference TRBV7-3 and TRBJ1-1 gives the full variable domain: GAGVSQTPSNKVTEKGKYVELRCDPISGHTALYWYRQSLGQGPEFLIYFQGTGAADDSGLPNDRFFAVRPEGSVSTLKIQRTERGDSAVYLCASRFGPRNTEAFFGQGTRLTVV.

For the CDR3, the DNA is TGTGCCAGCAGCTTAGAGTGGACAGGGGGCAGTGAAGCTTTCTTT. Translating it yields CASSLEWTGGSEAFF. This sequence joins TRBV11-2 and TRBJ1-1, with 11 bases fitting TRBD1. The J segment lost 7 bases and the V segment lost 0 bases, leaving 4 bases of the junction unmatched. Germline-derived CDR1 and CDR2 are SGHAT and FQNNGV. This CDR3 comprises 15 residues.

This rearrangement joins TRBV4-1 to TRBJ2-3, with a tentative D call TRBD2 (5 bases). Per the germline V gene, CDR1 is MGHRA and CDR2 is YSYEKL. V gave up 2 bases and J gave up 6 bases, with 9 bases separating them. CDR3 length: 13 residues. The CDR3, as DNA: TGCGCCAGCAGCCAAAATCAGCGGGATACGCAGTATTTT. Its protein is CASSQNQRDTQYF.

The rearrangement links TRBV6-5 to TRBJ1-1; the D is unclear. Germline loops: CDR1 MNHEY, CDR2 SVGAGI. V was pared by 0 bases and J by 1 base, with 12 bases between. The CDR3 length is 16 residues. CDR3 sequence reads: CASSYSRVVENTEAFF. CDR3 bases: TGTGCCAGCAGTTACTCGAGGGTCGTGGAGAACACTGAAGCTTTCTTT.

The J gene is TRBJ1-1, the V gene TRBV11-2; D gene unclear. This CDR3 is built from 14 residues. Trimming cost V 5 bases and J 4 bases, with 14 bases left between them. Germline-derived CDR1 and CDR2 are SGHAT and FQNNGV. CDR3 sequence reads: CASSPRGGSTEAFF. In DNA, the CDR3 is TGTGCCAGCAGCCCCCGGGGAGGGAGCACTGAAGCTTTCTTT.

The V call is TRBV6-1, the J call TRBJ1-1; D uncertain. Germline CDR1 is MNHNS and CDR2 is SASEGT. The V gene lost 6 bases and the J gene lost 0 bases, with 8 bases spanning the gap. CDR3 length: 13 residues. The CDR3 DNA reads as TGTGCCAGCAGCGTTAGACTGAACACTGAAGCTTTCTTT. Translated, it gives CASSVRLNTEAFF.

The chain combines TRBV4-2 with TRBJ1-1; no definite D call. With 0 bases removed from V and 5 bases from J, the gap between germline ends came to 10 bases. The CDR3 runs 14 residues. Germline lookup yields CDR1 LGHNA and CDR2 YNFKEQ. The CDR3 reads CASSQDPSETEAFF. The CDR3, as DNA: TGTGCCAGCAGCCAAGATCCGAGTGAGACTGAAGCTTTCTTT.

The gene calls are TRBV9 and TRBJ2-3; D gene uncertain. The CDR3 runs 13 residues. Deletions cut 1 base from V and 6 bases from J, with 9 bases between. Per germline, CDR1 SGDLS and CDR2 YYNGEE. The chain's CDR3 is CASSVPGRDTQYF. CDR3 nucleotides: TGTGCCAGCAGCGTACCGGGTAGGGATACGCAGTATTTT.

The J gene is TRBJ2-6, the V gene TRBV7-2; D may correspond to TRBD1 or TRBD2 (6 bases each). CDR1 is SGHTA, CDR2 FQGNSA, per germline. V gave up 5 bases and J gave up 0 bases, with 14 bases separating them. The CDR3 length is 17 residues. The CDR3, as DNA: TGTGCCAGCAGCCCCATGGGGGGCAACTCTGGGGCCAACGTCCTGACTTTC. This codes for CASSPMGGNSGANVLTF.

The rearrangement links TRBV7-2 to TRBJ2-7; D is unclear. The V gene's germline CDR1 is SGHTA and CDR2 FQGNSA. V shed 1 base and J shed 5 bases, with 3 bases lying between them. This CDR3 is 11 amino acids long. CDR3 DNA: TGTGCCAGCAGCTTAGTAGACGAGCAGTACTTC. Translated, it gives CASSLVDEQYF. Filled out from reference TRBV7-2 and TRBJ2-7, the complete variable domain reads GAGVSQSPSNKVTEKGKDVELRCDPISGHTALYWYRQSLGQGLEFLIYFQGNSAPDKSGLPSDRFSAERTGGSVSTLTIQRTQQEDSAVYLCASSLVDEQYFGPGTRLTVT.

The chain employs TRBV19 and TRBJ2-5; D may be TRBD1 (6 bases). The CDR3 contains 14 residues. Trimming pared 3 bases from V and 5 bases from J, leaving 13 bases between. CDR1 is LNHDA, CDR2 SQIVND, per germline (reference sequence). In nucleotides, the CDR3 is TGTGCCAGTAGTATCAGGGGACGTTTGGAGACCCAGTACTTC. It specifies CASSIRGRLETQYF.

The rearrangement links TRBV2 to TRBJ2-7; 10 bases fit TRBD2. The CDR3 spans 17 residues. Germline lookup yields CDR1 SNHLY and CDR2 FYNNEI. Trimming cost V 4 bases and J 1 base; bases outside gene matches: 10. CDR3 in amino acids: CASSVTSGEAYSYEQYF. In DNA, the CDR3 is TGTGCCAGCAGTGTTACTAGCGGGGAGGCCTATTCCTACGAGCAGTACTTC.

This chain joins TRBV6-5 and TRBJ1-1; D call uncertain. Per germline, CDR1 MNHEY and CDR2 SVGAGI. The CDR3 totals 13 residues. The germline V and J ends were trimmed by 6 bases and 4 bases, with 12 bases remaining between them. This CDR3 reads CASSPRAGTEAFF. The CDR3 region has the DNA TGTGCCAGCAGCCCTAGGGCGGGCACTGAAGCTTTCTTT.

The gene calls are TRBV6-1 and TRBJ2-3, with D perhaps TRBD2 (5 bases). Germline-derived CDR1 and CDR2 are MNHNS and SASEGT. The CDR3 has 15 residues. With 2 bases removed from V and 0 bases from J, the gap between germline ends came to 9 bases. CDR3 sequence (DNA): TGTGCCAGCAGTGAAAGGAGGCCAAGCACAGATACGCAGTATTTT. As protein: CASSERRPSTDTQYF.